The 32 T cell receptor beta chains given below trace back to one sample, sequenced in a study of technical replicates of blood from a handful of donors. Sequenced by immunoSEQ multiplex PCR; TCRdb stores in-frame clones only, minus some. Found here are 55,000 to 60,000 clones, around 93% of them singletons; the top ten hold roughly 4.5%. The material sequenced was PBMCs. Every receptor here comes from a human donor in good health. Some clones in this sample may be carry-over from other donors' samples.

J is TRBJ2-2 and V is TRBV7-6, with 11 positions matching TRBD2. CDR1 and CDR2 from the germline V gene are SGHVS and FNYEAQ. The CDR3 covers 19 residues. After removal of 1 base from V and 1 base from J, the junction contained 8 bases not matched to a gene. CDR3 in amino acids: CASSLGVGTSGLNTGELFF. The CDR3 DNA sequence: TGTGCCAGCAGCTTAGGAGTCGGGACTAGCGGTTTGAACACCGGGGAGCTGTTTTTT.

The chain joins TRBV2 to TRBJ1-1; maybe TRBD1 (6 bases). The CDR3 runs 15 residues. Germline values: CDR1 SNHLY, CDR2 FYNNEI. V was trimmed by 0 bases and J by 1 base, leaving 9 bases between them. The CDR3 bases are TGTGCCAGCAGTGAAGCTGGCAGGGGGAACACTGAAGCTTTCTTT. It codes for CASSEAGRGNTEAFF. Full variable domain (rest looked up from reference TRBV2 and TRBJ1-1): EPEVTQTPSHQVTQMGQEVILRCVPISNHLYFYWYRQILGQKVEFLVSFYNNEISEKSEIFDDQFSVERPDGSNFTLKIRSTKLEDSAMYFCASSEAGRGNTEAFFGQGTRLTVV.

The gene calls are TRBV6-1 and TRBJ1-4; D is uncertain. The CDR3 is made up of 13 amino acids. In germline, CDR1 is MNHNS, CDR2 SASEGT. V lost 11 bases and J lost 3, with 13 bases in between. DNA for the CDR3: TGTGCCGGCCGGACTCATTCTAATGAAAAACTGTTTTTT. This translates into CAGRTHSNEKLFF.

The chain combines TRBV7-9 with TRBJ2-1; TRBD2 matches at 9 bases. CDR1 and CDR2 (germline): SEHNR, FQNEAQ (reference sequence). Unmatched junction bases numbered 9, after V lost 2 bases and J lost 7 bases. The CDR3 loop spans 16 amino acids. CDR3 sequence: CASSLMAGGKGNEQFF. CDR3 in DNA: TGTGCCAGCAGCTTAATGGCGGGAGGGAAAGGGAATGAGCAGTTCTTC.

The chain links TRBV7-3 to TRBJ2-1; 15 bases map to TRBD2. CDR1 and CDR2 (germline): SGHTA, FQGTGA. The CDR3 runs 22 residues. With V trimmed by 6 bases and J by 8 bases, 26 bases remained unmatched. The CDR3 region is CASSGLAGGPREMMVVGYEQFF. For the CDR3, the DNA is TGTGCCAGCAGTGGACTAGCGGGGGGGCCGAGGGAGATGATGGTTGTGGGGTATGAGCAGTTCTTC.

This rearrangement joins TRBV15 to TRBJ1-1, with TRBD1 as a possible D gene (5 bases). Germline lookup yields CDR1 LNHNV and CDR2 YYDKDF (reference sequence). The CDR3 consists of 17 residues. The V gene lost 0 bases and the J gene lost 5 bases, with 19 bases spanning the gap. CDR3 DNA sequence: TGTGCCACCAGCAGAGATCAATCATTAGGGGCCGGAACTGAAGCTTTCTTT. Amino acids: CATSRDQSLGAGTEAFF. The full variable domain, rest sourced from reference TRBV15 and TRBJ1-1, is DAMVIQNPRYQVTQFGKPVTLSCSQTLNHNVMYWYQQKSSQAPKLLFHYYDKDFNNEADTPDNFQSRRPNTSFCFLDIRSPGLGDTAMYLCATSRDQSLGAGTEAFFGQGTRLTVV.

V and J are TRBV2 and TRBJ1-1; D might be TRBD1 (6 bases). V dropped 9 bases and J dropped 2 bases, with 19 bases sitting between them. This CDR3 comprises 15 residues. Germline V CDR1 and CDR2: SNHLY, FYNNEI. The CDR3 nucleotides are TGTGCCAGTAGGGAACTTGGACAGCGTAACACTGAAGCTTTCTTT. Translated: CASRELGQRNTEAFF.

This clone was found once. The V and J genes are TRBV18 and TRBJ2-3, with 14 nucleotides matching TRBD2. This CDR3 comprises 17 residues. Germline V gene lookup returns CDR1 KGHSH and CDR2 LQKENI. After removal of 5 bases from V and 4 bases from J, the junction contained 8 bases not matched to a gene. The CDR3 region has the DNA TGTGCCAGCTCATCCGAGACTAGCGGGAGGGTACCAGATACGCAGTATTTT. This gives the protein CASSSETSGRVPDTQYF.

The genes are TRBV27 and TRBJ1-6; D is ambiguous. The ends were cut back, 2 bases at V and 7 bases at J, with 15 bases in the middle. This CDR3 has 16 residues. Germline CDR1 is MNHEY and CDR2 is SMNVEV (reference sequence). The DNA for the CDR3 is TGTGCCAGCAGTTTACAACGGGGTACTAAGAATTCACCCCTCCACTTT. Its protein is CASSLQRGTKNSPLHF.

The chain carries TRBV7-6 and TRBJ2-7; TRBD2 matches at 9 bases. This CDR3 is 16 amino acids long. The germline V gene has CDR1 SGHVS and CDR2 FNYEAQ. V trimming: 1 base; J trimming: 0 bases; junction bases outside the gene matches: 4. The chain's CDR3 is CASSLELAGRSYEQYF. As DNA, the CDR3 is TGTGCCAGCAGCTTAGAACTAGCGGGCCGCTCCTACGAGCAGTACTTC.

CDR3 in amino acids: CASSARDSSYEQYF. The CDR3 DNA sequence: TGCGCCAGCAGCGCTCGGGACAGCTCCTACGAGCAGTACTTC. This chain joins TRBV4-1 and TRBJ2-7; 7 bases line up with TRBD1. The trim removed 5 bases at V and 0 bases at J, leaving 4 bases unmatched. The CDR3 is 14 amino acids. From germline, CDR1 is MGHRA and CDR2 YSYEKL.

The chain uses TRBV4-2 and TRBJ2-1, with 7 bases fitting TRBD2. The germline gives CDR1 LGHNA, CDR2 YNFKEQ. CDR3 length: 12 residues. The V gene end was trimmed by 4 bases and the J gene end by 10 bases; junction bases not matched to a gene: 4. CDR3 sequence: CASSPNGREQFF. The CDR3 coding sequence is TGTGCCAGCAGCCCAAACGGGAGGGAGCAGTTCTTC.

The chain joins TRBV5-1 to TRBJ1-1, with D perhaps matching TRBD1 (5 bases). Germline V gives CDR1 SGHRS, CDR2 YFSETQ. The V and J ends lost 5 bases and 2 bases respectively, with 10 bases between them. The CDR3 is 13 amino acids. For the CDR3, the DNA is TGCGCCAGCAGTGTGGGGCCTAACACTGAAGCTTTCTTT. Its translation is CASSVGPNTEAFF.

CDR3 bases: TGTGCCACCGGTGAAAGACAGGGACAGCCCCAGCATTTT. This codes for CATGERQGQPQHF. The V call is TRBV6-1, the J call TRBJ1-5, with 7 positions matching TRBD1. This CDR3 has 13 amino acids. Per germline, CDR1 MNHNS and CDR2 SASEGT. The V segment lost 10 bases and the J segment 7 bases; nucleotides outside the gene matches: 10.

The chain links TRBV9 to TRBJ2-3, with D possibly TRBD2 on 6 matching bases. Germline V gene lookup returns CDR1 SGDLS and CDR2 YYNGEE. CDR3 length: 18 residues. V shed 4 bases and J shed 0 bases, with 21 bases lying between them. The CDR3 here is CASSPIGFAGSSTDTQYF. The CDR3, as DNA: TGTGCCAGCAGCCCCATCGGGTTCGCGGGATCTAGCACAGATACGCAGTATTTT.

The J gene is TRBJ1-2, the V gene TRBV27; TRBD1 matches at 9 bases. CDR1 is MNHEY and CDR2 is SMNVEV in the germline V gene (reference sequence). This CDR3 has 15 residues. Trimming cost V 3 bases and J 8 bases; bases outside gene matches: 10. CDR3: CASSFTGTGYGGYTF. Here the CDR3 DNA reads TGTGCCAGCAGTTTCACCGGGACAGGGTATGGGGGCTACACCTTC.

The V gene is TRBV30, the J gene TRBJ2-7, with 7 nucleotides matching TRBD1. Germline values: CDR1 GTSNPN, CDR2 SVGIG (reference sequence). V shed 0 bases, J shed 2 bases, and the junction held 4 bases outside the gene matches. This CDR3 contains 14 residues. CDR3 residues: CAWSVVGQPYEQYF. CDR3 nucleotides: TGTGCCTGGAGTGTCGTGGGACAGCCCTACGAGCAGTACTTC.

The genes are TRBV9 and TRBJ1-2, with 11 bases lining up with TRBD1. CDR1 SGDLS and CDR2 YYNGEE come from the germline V gene. This CDR3 spans 14 amino acids. V shed 3 bases, J shed 7 bases, and the junction held 5 bases outside the gene matches. The CDR3 region is CASSARTGGGGYTF. CDR3 nucleotide sequence: TGTGCCAGCAGCGCCAGGACAGGGGGCGGTGGCTACACCTTC.

The chain links TRBV7-2 to TRBJ2-2; 7 bases fit TRBD2. With 3 bases clipped from V and 5 bases from J, the junction kept 0 bases outside the gene matches. The germline gives CDR1 SGHTA, CDR2 FQGNSA. The CDR3 has 13 residues. DNA for the CDR3: TGTGCCAGCAGCTTCGGGGGGACCGGGGAGCTGTTTTTT. Translation gives CASSFGGTGELFF.

The chain joins TRBV6-5 to TRBJ2-7; 9 bases are shared with TRBD1. V gave up 9 bases and J gave up 3 bases; unmatched junction bases: 6. Germline values: CDR1 MNHEY, CDR2 SVGAGI. The CDR3 totals 13 residues. The CDR3: CASAGTGFYEQYF. As DNA, the CDR3 is TGTGCCAGTGCCGGGACAGGGTTCTACGAGCAGTACTTC.

This chain connects TRBV7-2 to TRBJ1-5; D might be TRBD1 (5 bases). Germline V CDR1 and CDR2: SGHTA, FQGNSA. The CDR3 sequence is 15 residues long. V dropped 5 bases and J dropped 7 bases, with 18 bases sitting between them. This chain's CDR3 is CASSPHMGGGQPQHF. The CDR3 DNA reads TGTGCCAGCAGCCCCCACATGGGGGGAGGACAGCCCCAGCATTTT.

J is TRBJ2-7 and V is TRBV6-6; TRBD2 matches 9 bases. Germline V gives CDR1 MNHNY, CDR2 SVGAGI (reference sequence). This CDR3 is 15 amino acids long. V lost 2 bases, J lost 3 bases, and 5 bases stayed unmatched. DNA for the CDR3: TGTGCCAGCAGTTACCGGGAAGCGGGAGGCTACGAGCAGTACTTC. Protein product: CASSYREAGGYEQYF.

The CDR3 region is CASSPRIVTGFSNYGYTF. In DNA form, the CDR3 reads TGTGCCAGCAGCCCCAGAATCGTTACAGGGTTTAGCAACTATGGCTACACCTTC. This chain connects TRBV7-9 to TRBJ1-2; possibly TRBD1 for D (6 bases). The CDR3 is made up of 18 amino acids. V lost 5 bases and J 2 bases, leaving 24 bases between the germline ends. Germline V lookup: CDR1 SEHNR, CDR2 FQNEAQ (reference sequence).

CDR3 in DNA: TGTGCCAGCAGCCTTTTAGCGGGGTACACAGATACGCAGTATTTT. Translation: CASSLLAGYTDTQYF. The chain recombines TRBV6-5 with TRBJ2-3, with 8 bases matching TRBD2. CDR3 size: 15 residues. Germline V gene sequence: CDR1 MNHEY, CDR2 SVGAGI. The junction had 7 bases not matched to a gene; V was cut back by 6 bases and J by 2 bases.

The chain is built from TRBV4-3 and TRBJ1-2; no firm D call. CDR3 length: 17 amino acids. Trimming cost V 1 base and J 2 bases, with 17 bases left between them. In germline, CDR1 is LGHNA, CDR2 YSLEER. The CDR3 here is CASSQGGTAEYNYGYTF. In nucleotides, the CDR3 is TGCGCCAGCAGCCAAGGAGGCACAGCGGAGTACAACTATGGCTACACCTTC.

This clone was counted a single time. The chain joins TRBV5-4 to TRBJ2-3; possibly TRBD1 for D (5 bases). Germline CDR1 is SGHNT and CDR2 is YYREEE (reference sequence). This CDR3 is 14 amino acids long. V lost 4 bases and J lost 5, with 14 bases in between. The CDR3 here is CASSMNQGVDTQYF. DNA for the CDR3: TGTGCCAGCAGCATGAATCAAGGGGTAGATACGCAGTATTTT.

This chain connects TRBV19 to TRBJ1-3, with D tentatively TRBD1 (5 bases). V lost 4 bases and J lost 0, with 10 bases in between. The CDR3 contains 15 residues. Looked up from germline, CDR1 is LNHDA and CDR2 is SQIVND (reference sequence). CDR3 amino acids: CASSTRQRSGNTIYF. In nucleotides, the CDR3 is TGTGCCAGTAGTACCCGACAGCGCTCTGGAAACACCATATATTTT.

The chain has TRBV6-5 and TRBJ2-2, with TRBD1 matching over 7 bases. The trim removed 5 bases at V and 1 base at J, leaving 4 bases unmatched. Germline V gene lookup returns CDR1 MNHEY and CDR2 SVGAGI. The length of the CDR3 is 15 residues. CDR3 protein: CASSTRTGNTGELFF. The DNA for the CDR3 is TGTGCCAGCAGTACCCGGACAGGGAACACCGGGGAGCTGTTTTTT.

The chain has TRBV18 and TRBJ2-1; D uncertain. This CDR3 is 15 amino acids long. Germline assignment: CDR1 KGHSH and CDR2 LQKENI. Deletions cut 1 base from V and 7 bases from J, with 14 bases between. CDR3 nucleotides: TGTGCCAGCTCACCACGAAAGGCAGGTACAAATGAGCAGTTCTTC. Translating it yields CASSPRKAGTNEQFF.

This chain's CDR3 is CSVYYSGSGEQFF. The CDR3 nucleotides read TGCAGCGTATACTATAGCGGGAGTGGTGAGCAGTTCTTC. The V and J genes are TRBV29-1 and TRBJ2-1; 9 bases agree with TRBD2. Germline V gene sequence: CDR1 SQVTM, CDR2 ANQGSEA. This CDR3 spans 13 amino acids. V trimming: 6 bases; J trimming: 9 bases; junction bases outside the gene matches: 9.

The rearrangement uses TRBV5-1 and TRBJ2-7, with D perhaps TRBD2 (6 bases). This CDR3 region has 14 residues. Germline CDR1 and CDR2: SGHRS and YFSETQ. V was cut by 0 bases and J by 2 bases, with 9 bases left in between. The CDR3 loop is CASSLALAPYEQYF. CDR3 bases: TGCGCCAGCAGCTTGGCACTAGCTCCCTACGAGCAGTACTTC.

This chain joins TRBV7-9 and TRBJ2-3, with TRBD2 matching over 11 bases. The CDR3 is 14 residues long. Germline values: CDR1 SEHNR, CDR2 FQNEAQ (reference sequence). V trimming: 7 bases; J trimming: 5 bases; junction bases outside the gene matches: 5. CDR3 bases: TGTGCCAGCATATTGGGGACTAGCGGAGATACGCAGTATTTT. This codes for CASILGTSGDTQYF.